These T cell receptor beta chains were read from a single sample in a study of cytomegalovirus exposure and HLA in healthy donors. The assay was immunoSEQ multiplex PCR, and TCRdb's table has in-frame clones only and misses some. The sample records tens of thousands of clones, over 85% being singletons. The sequenced sample consisted of PBMCs. Every receptor here comes from a woman in her twenties or thirties in good health and CMV-seronegative. Each CDR3 is given with its conserved first and last residue. Each record gives: clone size, V gene, J gene, D gene, CDR3 protein, CDR3 DNA. D genes are given only for firm matches. Rows give clone size only sometimes, using once, few, many, or a class for an expanded clone.

size: few; V: TRBV7-3; J: TRBJ1-1; D: -; CDR3: CASAPAGDTEAFF; DNA: TGTGCCAGCGCCCCAGCGGGGGACACTGAAGCTTTCTTT
size: -; V: TRBV28; J: TRBJ2-7; D: -; CDR3: CASVGGSYEQYF; DNA: TGTGCCAGCGTAGGGGGCTCCTACGAGCAGTACTTC
size: -; V: TRBV7-9; J: TRBJ2-7; D: -; CDR3: CASSSGWDLLGYEQYF; DNA: TGTGCCAGCAGCTCAGGTTGGGACTTGCTCGGGTACGAGCAGTACTTC
size: -; V: TRBV28; J: TRBJ2-7; D: TRBD1; CDR3: CASGKGALLVLYPYEQYF; DNA: TGTGCCAGTGGGAAGGGGGCGCTTCTGGTCTTGTACCCCTACGAGCAGTACTTC
size: -; V: TRBV6-5; J: TRBJ2-7; D: TRBD1; CDR3: CASSRAGTGTYEQYF; DNA: TGTGCCAGCAGTCGCGCCGGGACAGGGACCTACGAGCAGTACTTC
size: -; V: TRBV5-6; J: TRBJ1-4; D: -; CDR3: CASSFRVIATNEKLFF; DNA: TGTGCCAGCAGCTTTCGTGTGATAGCAACTAATGAAAAACTGTTTTTT
size: -; V: TRBV25-1; J: TRBJ2-1; D: -; CDR3: CASSAQGGYYNEQFF; DNA: TGTGCCAGCAGTGCCCAGGGGGGTTATTACAATGAGCAGTTCTTC
size: -; V: TRBV19; J: TRBJ1-2; D: TRBD1; CDR3: CASSIWTGKGYTF; DNA: TGTGCCAGTAGTATCTGGACAGGGAAGGGCTACACCTTC
size: -; V: TRBV5-1; J: TRBJ1-6; D: TRBD1; CDR3: CASSLVGGGRSDNSPLHF; DNA: TGCGCCAGCAGCTTGGTAGGGGGCGGAAGGTCGGATAATTCACCCCTCCACTTT
size: -; V: TRBV9; J: TRBJ2-1; D: -; CDR3: CASSVGDNPWNEQFF; DNA: TGTGCCAGCAGCGTAGGAGACAACCCCTGGAATGAGCAGTTCTTC
size: -; V: TRBV19; J: TRBJ2-1; D: TRBD1; CDR3: CATKGRTGDYNEQFF; DNA: TGTGCCACCAAGGGAAGGACAGGGGACTACAATGAGCAGTTCTTC
size: -; V: TRBV21-1; J: TRBJ2-5; D: -; CDR3: CASSALAGGTETQYF; DNA: TGTGCCAGCAGCGCCTTAGCGGGGGGAACAGAGACCCAGTACTTC
size: -; V: TRBV20-1; J: TRBJ2-7; D: -; CDR3: CSAPWDKQYF; DNA: TGCAGTGCCCCATGGGACAAGCAGTACTTC
size: -; V: TRBV28; J: TRBJ2-2; D: TRBD2; CDR3: CASSLRVAGLNTGELFF; DNA: TGTGCCAGCAGTTTAAGGGTAGCGGGGCTGAACACCGGGGAGCTGTTTTTT
size: -; V: TRBV6-1; J: TRBJ2-4; D: -; CDR3: CASSATRLLAKNIQYF; DNA: TGTGCCAGCAGTGCCACCAGACTCCTAGCCAAAAACATTCAGTACTTC
size: -; V: TRBV7-3; J: TRBJ2-1; D: -; CDR3: CASSTDARNDEQFF; DNA: TGTGCCAGCAGCACGGATGCGAGGAACGATGAGCAGTTCTTC
size: -; V: TRBV27; J: TRBJ2-5; D: -; CDR3: CASSLLWGSGETQYF; DNA: TGTGCCAGCAGTTTACTGTGGGGAAGCGGAGAGACCCAGTACTTC